This T cell receptor beta chain appears in the sequencing data of a study of response to subunit inactivated influenza vaccine. Points from the study as a whole: T cells newly recruited by each seasonal influenza vaccination are few, the authors suggested.

MiXCR was run by TCRdb on the RT-PCR reads, yielding one entry per CDR3 protein. This sample has 800,000 or so distinct CDR3 sequences; around 20% occur once, and the top ten carry 10%. The V and J ends lost 0 bases and 5 bases, in that order; junction bases with no gene match: 2. Germline CDR1 reads SGHRS; CDR2 reads YFSETQ. The CDR3 contains 14 residues. Comment on this clonotype: Its antigen remains unidentified. A much bigger clone sits one base away, suggesting this may be a read error.

The chain carries TRBV5-1 and TRBJ2-3; 8 bases align to TRBD2. The specimen was PBMCs from blood, collected 5 days after vaccination. The TCR originated in a man over 45 who received an inactivated influenza vaccine. The CDR3, as DNA: TGCGCCAGCAGCTTGGCAGCGGGAGAAGATACGCAGTATTTT. Its translation is CASSLAAGEDTQYF.